A single sample is the source of the 13 T cell receptor beta chains below, sequenced in a study of T-cell memory formation after mild COVID-19. TCRdb itself ran the 5' RACE reads through MiXCR, one entry per CDR3 protein. The sample contains fewer than 60,000 distinct CDR3 sequences, around a quarter of which appear only once. Sequenced sample: PBMCs or a T cell subset sorted from them (not recorded which). The source is a young man who had mild COVID-19 (a few samples of this study predate the infection). Cell type and time point are not known.

This clonotype showed up just a few times. The V gene is TRBV6-1, the J gene TRBJ2-6, with D uncertain. CDR3 length: 15 amino acids. Germline CDR1 is MNHNS and CDR2 is SASEGT. V lost 7 bases, J lost 0 bases, and 10 bases lay in between. For the CDR3, the DNA is TGTGCCAGCACCACCCCTGTCTCTGGGGCCAACGTCCTGACTTTC. Translation gives CASTTPVSGANVLTF.

The chain joins TRBV7-2 to TRBJ2-1, with TRBD2 matching 11 bases. The J segment lost 5 bases and the V segment lost 3 bases, leaving 3 bases of the junction unmatched. The germline V gene encodes CDR1 SGHTA and CDR2 FQGNSA. The CDR3 runs to 15 residues. The CDR3 protein is CASSFLSGGDNEQFF. CDR3 nucleotides: TGTGCCAGCAGCTTCCTTAGCGGGGGGGACAATGAGCAGTTCTTC.

V gene TRBV27 combines with J gene TRBJ2-5; the D is unclear. The germline gives CDR1 MNHEY, CDR2 SMNVEV (reference sequence). The germline V and J ends were trimmed by 2 bases and 0 bases, with 13 bases remaining between them. The length of the CDR3 is 16 residues. CDR3 amino acids: CASSLRQPPYQETQYF. DNA of the CDR3: TGTGCCAGCAGTTTACGGCAGCCTCCGTACCAAGAGACCCAGTACTTC.

The genes are TRBV28 and TRBJ2-3; no definite D call. Germline V CDR1 and CDR2: MDHEN, SYDVKM. Between the trimmed V and J ends, which lost 5 bases and 6 bases, there was a span of 9 bases. There are 12 residues in the CDR3. The CDR3 DNA follows: TGTGCCAGCAGTGAAGGTTGGGATACGCAGTATTTT. It translates to CASSEGWDTQYF.

The sample holds one count of this clonotype. The chain uses TRBV28 and TRBJ2-3, with 7 nucleotides matching TRBD2. This CDR3 is built from 14 residues. Germline assignment: CDR1 MDHEN and CDR2 SYDVKM. V trimming: 1 base; J trimming: 5 bases; junction bases outside the gene matches: 3. The CDR3 DNA sequence: TGTGCCAGCAGTTTATTGTGGGGGGGAGATACGCAGTATTTT. The encoded protein is CASSLLWGGDTQYF.

The chain recombines TRBV19 with TRBJ1-5, with D perhaps matching TRBD1 (5 bases). The CDR3 runs 15 residues. V lost 6 bases and J 0 bases, leaving 12 bases between the germline ends. Germline CDR1 and CDR2: LNHDA and SQIVND (reference sequence). The CDR3 DNA is TGTGCCAGTAGCTTGACAGAGTATAGCAATCAGCCCCAGCATTTT. Amino acids: CASSLTEYSNQPQHF.

The J gene is TRBJ2-7, the V gene TRBV6-2 or TRBV6-3; TRBD2 is a possible D gene (6 bases). Germline loops: CDR1 MNHEY, CDR2 SVGEGT. The CDR3 contains 13 residues. The V gene lost 4 bases and the J gene lost 3 bases, with 10 bases spanning the gap. The CDR3 bases are TGTGCCAGCAGTTGGTCGGGGGACTACGAGCAGTACGTC. This sequence encodes CASSWSGDYEQYV.

This clonotype came up a few times. The chain uses TRBV2 and TRBJ2-3, with 8 bases that match TRBD1. With V trimmed by 2 bases and J by 5 bases, 6 bases remained unmatched. Germline values: CDR1 SNHLY, CDR2 FYNNEI. The CDR3 covers 15 residues. This CDR3 is CASSEFQGALDTQYF. In nucleotides, the CDR3 is TGTGCCAGCAGTGAATTCCAGGGGGCTTTAGATACGCAGTATTTT.

This clonotype turned up a few times. This rearrangement joins TRBV4-2 to TRBJ2-5; TRBD2 is a possible D gene (6 bases). Germline assignment: CDR1 LGHNA and CDR2 YNFKEQ. V was pared by 2 bases and J by 2 bases, with 15 bases between. This CDR3 has 16 amino acids. The CDR3 loop is CASSQSMGGVQETQYF. In DNA, the CDR3 is TGTGCCAGCAGCCAAAGTATGGGCGGGGTTCAAGAGACCCAGTACTTC.

The V and J genes are TRBV29-1 and TRBJ2-7; 8 bases align to TRBD2. This CDR3 has 15 amino acids. The V gene's germline CDR1 is SQVTM and CDR2 ANQGSEA. The junction had 11 bases not matched to a gene; V was cut back by 3 bases and J by 4 bases. CDR3: CSVEASGSTRYEQYF. The CDR3 DNA follows: TGCAGCGTTGAGGCTAGCGGGTCAACACGATACGAGCAGTACTTC.

A few counts support this clonotype. The V and J genes are TRBV18 and TRBJ1-1; D not certain. The CDR3 covers 15 residues. V was clipped by 1 base and J by 2 bases, with 11 bases between them. CDR1 is KGHSH, CDR2 LQKENI, per germline. CDR3 DNA sequence: TGTGCCAGCTCACCACGAAAGAGAAGCAACACTGAAGCTTTCTTT. Encoded protein: CASSPRKRSNTEAFF.

This clonotype was seen more than once but under ten times. A read error may produce the germline difference seen at one junction end. V gene TRBV15 combines with J gene TRBJ2-1; D is possibly TRBD1 (6 bases). Per the germline V gene, CDR1 is LNHNV and CDR2 is YYDKDF (reference sequence). This CDR3 region has 15 residues. The CDR3 DNA follows: TGTGCCACCAGCAGAACGGGCGGGTTAGGGGGAAACGGGATCTTC. This sequence encodes CATSRTGGLGGNGIF.

The chain is built from TRBV4-1 and TRBJ1-1; tentatively, D is TRBD1 (6 bases). Germline V gene sequence: CDR1 MGHRA, CDR2 YSYEKL. V was clipped by 1 base and J by 4 bases, with 13 bases between them. This CDR3 contains 15 residues. The DNA of the CDR3 is TGCGCCAGCAGCCAAGGTCCACAGGGAGGCACTGAAGCTTTCTTT. Protein sequence: CASSQGPQGGTEAFF.